This T cell receptor (beta chain) was recorded in a study of shared clonotypes between healthy human individuals. General observations from the study: In general, naive subsets displayed greater estimated richness than memory subsets did.

Repertoires were generated with immunoSEQ multiplex PCR, while TCRdb's copy carries only in-frame clones and drops some. The sample yields some 2,100,000 clones, under 97% seen once. CDR1 is SGHTA and CDR2 is FQGNSA in the germline V gene. J gave up 5 bases and V 1 base, and 5 bases lay outside the gene matches. CDR3 size: 16 residues. With regard to this clone: Its antigen is as yet unknown.

The sample was naive CD4+ T cells sorted from blood. Subset in this sample: CD45RA+ positively selected. V usage is TRBV7-2 and J usage is TRBJ2-5, with TRBD2 matching over 12 bases. This TCR was recovered from a man aged 18 to 30 in good health. CDR3 DNA sequence: TGTGCCAGCAGCTTAGGACTAGCGGGAGCTCAGGAGACCCAGTACTTC. Encoded protein: CASSLGLAGAQETQYF. Using reference TRBV7-2 and TRBJ2-5 for the parts outside the CDR3, the full variable domain is GAGVSQSPSNKVTEKGKDVELRCDPISGHTALYWYRQSLGQGLEFLIYFQGNSAPDKSGLPSDRFSAERTGGSVSTLTIQRTQQEDSAVYLCASSLGLAGAQETQYFGPGTRLLVL.